Reported below is one T cell receptor (beta chain). Its antigen is currently unknown. This sample was taken from a study of T-cell memory formation after mild COVID-19. Study observations and caveats: For second-wave clones that peaked at day 37, SARS-CoV-2 specificity went unverified. Some responding clones appeared in pre-infection memory, suggesting cross-reactive memory joined.

In germline, CDR1 is SGHAT, CDR2 FQNNGV. Trimming removed 1 base from V and 1 base from J; junction bases left unmatched: 2. The CDR3 totals 15 residues. 5'RACE primed from the constant segment yielded TCR alpha and TCR beta cDNA libraries bearing sample barcodes and UMIs. TCRdb reprocessed the 5' RACE reads via MiXCR and lists one record per CDR3 protein. The table has a few hundred thousand distinct CDR3 sequences, 15% seen once. This clonotype was obtained from a man younger than 35 who had mild COVID-19 (a few samples of this study predate the infection). Cell type and time point are not known. This chain connects TRBV11-2 to TRBJ2-7; 9 nucleotides align to TRBD2. Specimen: PBMCs or a T cell subset sorted from them (not recorded which). Here the CDR3 DNA reads TGTGCCAGCAGCTTAGGCAGCGGGAGGTCCTACGAGCAGTACTTC. Translated, it gives CASSLGSGRSYEQYF.